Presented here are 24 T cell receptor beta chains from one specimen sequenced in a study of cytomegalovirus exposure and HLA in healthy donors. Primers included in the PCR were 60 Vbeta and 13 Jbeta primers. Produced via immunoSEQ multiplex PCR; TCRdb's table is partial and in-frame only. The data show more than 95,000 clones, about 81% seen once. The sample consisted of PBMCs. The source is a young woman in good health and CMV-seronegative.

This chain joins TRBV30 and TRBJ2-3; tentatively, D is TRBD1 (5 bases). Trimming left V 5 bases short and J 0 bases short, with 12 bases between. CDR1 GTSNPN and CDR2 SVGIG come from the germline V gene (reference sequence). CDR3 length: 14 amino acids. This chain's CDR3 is CAWGHQPSTDTQYF. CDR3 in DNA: TGTGCCTGGGGACATCAACCAAGCACAGATACGCAGTATTTT.

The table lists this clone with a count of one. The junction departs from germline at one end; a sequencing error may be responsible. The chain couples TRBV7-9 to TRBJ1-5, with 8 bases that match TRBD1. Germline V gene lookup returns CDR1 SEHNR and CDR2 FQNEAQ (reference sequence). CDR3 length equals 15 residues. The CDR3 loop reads CSSSLGQGPNQPQHF. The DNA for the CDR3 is TGTTCCAGCAGCTTAGGACAGGGACCGAATCAGCCCCAGCATTTT.

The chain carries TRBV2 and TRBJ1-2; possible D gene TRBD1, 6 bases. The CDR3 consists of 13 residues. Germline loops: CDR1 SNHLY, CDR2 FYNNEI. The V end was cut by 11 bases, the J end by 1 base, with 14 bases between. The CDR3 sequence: CAARYRVNYGYTF. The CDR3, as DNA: TGTGCCGCTCGCTACAGGGTTAACTATGGCTACACCTTC.

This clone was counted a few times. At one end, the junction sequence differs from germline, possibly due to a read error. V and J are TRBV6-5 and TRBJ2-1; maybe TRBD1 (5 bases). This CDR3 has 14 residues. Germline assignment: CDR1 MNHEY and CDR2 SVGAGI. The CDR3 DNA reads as TGTGCCAGCACCACGACAGAGAAGTACAGTGAGCAGTTCTTC. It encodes CASTTTEKYSEQFF.

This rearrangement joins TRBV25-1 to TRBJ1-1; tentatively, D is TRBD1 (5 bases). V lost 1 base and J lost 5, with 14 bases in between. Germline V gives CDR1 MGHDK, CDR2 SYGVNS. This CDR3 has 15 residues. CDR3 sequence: CASSEFGLRGTEAFF. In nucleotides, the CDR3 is TGTGCCAGCAGTGAATTCGGACTCCGGGGGACTGAAGCTTTCTTT.

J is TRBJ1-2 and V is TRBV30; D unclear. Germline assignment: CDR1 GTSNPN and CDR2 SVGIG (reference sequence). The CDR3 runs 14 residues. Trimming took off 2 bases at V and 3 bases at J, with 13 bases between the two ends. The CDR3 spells CAWSSDVNYYGYTF. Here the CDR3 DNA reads TGTGCCTGGAGTAGCGACGTGAACTACTATGGCTACACCTTC.

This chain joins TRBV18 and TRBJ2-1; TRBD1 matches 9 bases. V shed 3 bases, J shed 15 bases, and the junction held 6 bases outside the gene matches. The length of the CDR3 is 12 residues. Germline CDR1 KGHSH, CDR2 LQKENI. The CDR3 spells CASSPYEDRGFF. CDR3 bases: TGTGCCAGCTCACCGTACGAGGACAGGGGGTTCTTC.

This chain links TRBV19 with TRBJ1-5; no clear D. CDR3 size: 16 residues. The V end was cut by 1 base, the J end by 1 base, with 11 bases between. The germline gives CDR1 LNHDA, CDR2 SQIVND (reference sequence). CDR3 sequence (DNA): TGTGCCAGTAGTATAGTTTGGGAGATGAGCAATCAGCCCCAGCATTTT. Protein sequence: CASSIVWEMSNQPQHF.

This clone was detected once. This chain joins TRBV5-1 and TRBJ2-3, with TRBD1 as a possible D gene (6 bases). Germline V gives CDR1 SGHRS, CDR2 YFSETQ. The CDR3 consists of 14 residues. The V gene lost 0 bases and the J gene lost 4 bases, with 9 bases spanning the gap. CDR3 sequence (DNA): TGCGCCAGCAGCTTGGACACAGGGCCAGATACGCAGTATTTT. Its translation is CASSLDTGPDTQYF.

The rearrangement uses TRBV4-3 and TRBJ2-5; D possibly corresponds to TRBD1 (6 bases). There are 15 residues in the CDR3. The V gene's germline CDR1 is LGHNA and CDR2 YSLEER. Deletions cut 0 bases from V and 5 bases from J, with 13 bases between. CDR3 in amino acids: CASSQDLNRAETQYF. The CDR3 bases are TGCGCCAGCAGCCAAGATTTAAACAGGGCCGAGACCCAGTACTTC.

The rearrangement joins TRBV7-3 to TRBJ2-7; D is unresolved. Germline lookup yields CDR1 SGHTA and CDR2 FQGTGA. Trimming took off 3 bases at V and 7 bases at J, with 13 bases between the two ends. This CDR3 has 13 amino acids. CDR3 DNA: TGTGCCAGCAGCTTCACTCGATCTCGGGAGCAGTACTTC. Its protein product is CASSFTRSREQYF.

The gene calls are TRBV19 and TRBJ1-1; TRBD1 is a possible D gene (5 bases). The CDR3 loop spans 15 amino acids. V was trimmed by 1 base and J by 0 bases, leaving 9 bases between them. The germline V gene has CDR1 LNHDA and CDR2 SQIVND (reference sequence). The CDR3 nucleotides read TGTGCCAGTAGTATAGGGGCAGGGATGAACACTGAAGCTTTCTTT. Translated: CASSIGAGMNTEAFF.

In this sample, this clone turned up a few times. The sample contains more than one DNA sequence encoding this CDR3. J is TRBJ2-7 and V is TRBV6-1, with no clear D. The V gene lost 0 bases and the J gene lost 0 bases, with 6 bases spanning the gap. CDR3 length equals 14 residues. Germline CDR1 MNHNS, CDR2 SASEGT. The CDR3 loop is CASSEAESSYEQYF. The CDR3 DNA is TGTGCCAGCAGTGAAGCCGAGAGCTCCTACGAGCAGTACTTC.

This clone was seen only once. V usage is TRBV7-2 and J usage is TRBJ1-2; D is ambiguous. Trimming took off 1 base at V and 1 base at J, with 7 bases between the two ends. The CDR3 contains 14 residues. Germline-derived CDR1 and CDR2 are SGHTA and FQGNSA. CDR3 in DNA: TGTGCCAGCAGCTTAGGGACTCTTAACTATGGCTACACCTTC. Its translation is CASSLGTLNYGYTF.

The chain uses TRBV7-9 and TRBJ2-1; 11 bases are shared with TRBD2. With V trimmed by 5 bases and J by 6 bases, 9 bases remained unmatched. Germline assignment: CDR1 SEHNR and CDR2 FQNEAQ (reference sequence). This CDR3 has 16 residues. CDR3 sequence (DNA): TGTGCCAGCAGCCCCCTTAGCGGGAGGGCTAGCAATGAGCAGTTCTTC. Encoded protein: CASSPLSGRASNEQFF.

CDR3 region: CASSQTTGYEQYF. CDR3 in DNA: TGCGCCAGCAGCCAGACGACAGGCTACGAGCAGTACTTC. The chain joins TRBV4-1 to TRBJ2-5, with D possibly matching TRBD1 (6 bases). The J call is in doubt because the DNA end fits TRBJ2-7 better. Germline CDR1 MGHRA, CDR2 YSYEKL. There are 13 residues in the CDR3.

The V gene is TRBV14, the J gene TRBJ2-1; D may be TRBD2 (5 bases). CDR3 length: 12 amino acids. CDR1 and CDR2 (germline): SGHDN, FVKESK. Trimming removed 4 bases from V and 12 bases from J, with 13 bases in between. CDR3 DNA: TGTGCCAGCAGCCCAACTAGGATTGGGCAGTTCTTC. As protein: CASSPTRIGQFF.

The CDR3 nucleotides are TGTGCCAGCACCGGGACAGTCCTAGAGACCCAGTACTTC. Protein product: CASTGTVLETQYF. This chain uses TRBV2 with TRBJ2-5; TRBD1 agrees at 7 bases. Germline CDR1 SNHLY, CDR2 FYNNEI. This CDR3 contains 13 residues. With 7 bases clipped from V and 4 bases from J, the junction kept 6 bases outside the gene matches.

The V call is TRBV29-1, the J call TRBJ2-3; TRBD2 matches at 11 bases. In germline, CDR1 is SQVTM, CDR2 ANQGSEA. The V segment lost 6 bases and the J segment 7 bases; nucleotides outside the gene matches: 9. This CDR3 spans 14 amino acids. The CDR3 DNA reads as TGCAGCGTGCTACTAGCGGGAGAAGTCAATACGCAGTATTTT. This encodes CSVLLAGEVNTQYF.

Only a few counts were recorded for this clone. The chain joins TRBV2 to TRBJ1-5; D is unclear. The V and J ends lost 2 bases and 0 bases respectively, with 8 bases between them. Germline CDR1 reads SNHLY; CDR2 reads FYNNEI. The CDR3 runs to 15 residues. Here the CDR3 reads CASSENSYSNQPQHF. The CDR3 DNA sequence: TGTGCCAGCAGTGAAAACAGCTATAGCAATCAGCCCCAGCATTTT.

The CDR3 DNA follows: TGTGCCAGCAGAGGGGGGGGGACCTCTGGAAACACCATATATTTT. Residues: CASRGGGTSGNTIYF. The chain is built from TRBV6-5 and TRBJ1-3; D is possibly TRBD1 (6 bases). The germline CDR1 and CDR2 sequences are MNHEY and SVGAGI. V lost 6 bases to trimming and J lost 0 bases, with 12 bases between them. The CDR3 has 15 residues.

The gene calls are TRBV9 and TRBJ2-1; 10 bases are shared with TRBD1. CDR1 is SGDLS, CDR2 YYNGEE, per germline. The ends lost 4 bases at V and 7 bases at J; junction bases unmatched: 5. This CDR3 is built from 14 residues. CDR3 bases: TGTGCCAGCAGCATGCCGGGACAGGGGAATGAGCAGTTCTTC. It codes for CASSMPGQGNEQFF.

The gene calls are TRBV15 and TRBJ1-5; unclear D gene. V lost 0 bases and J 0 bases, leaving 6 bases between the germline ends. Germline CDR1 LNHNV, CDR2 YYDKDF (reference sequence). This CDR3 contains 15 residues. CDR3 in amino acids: CATSRDLGSNQPQHF. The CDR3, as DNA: TGTGCCACCAGCAGAGATCTAGGTAGCAATCAGCCCCAGCATTTT.

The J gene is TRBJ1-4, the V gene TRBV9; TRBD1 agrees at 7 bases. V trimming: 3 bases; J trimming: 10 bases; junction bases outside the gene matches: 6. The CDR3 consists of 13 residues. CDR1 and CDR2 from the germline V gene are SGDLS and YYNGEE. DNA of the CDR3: TGTGCCAGCAGCGGAGACAGGGAAGGAAAACTGTTTTTT. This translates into CASSGDREGKLFF.